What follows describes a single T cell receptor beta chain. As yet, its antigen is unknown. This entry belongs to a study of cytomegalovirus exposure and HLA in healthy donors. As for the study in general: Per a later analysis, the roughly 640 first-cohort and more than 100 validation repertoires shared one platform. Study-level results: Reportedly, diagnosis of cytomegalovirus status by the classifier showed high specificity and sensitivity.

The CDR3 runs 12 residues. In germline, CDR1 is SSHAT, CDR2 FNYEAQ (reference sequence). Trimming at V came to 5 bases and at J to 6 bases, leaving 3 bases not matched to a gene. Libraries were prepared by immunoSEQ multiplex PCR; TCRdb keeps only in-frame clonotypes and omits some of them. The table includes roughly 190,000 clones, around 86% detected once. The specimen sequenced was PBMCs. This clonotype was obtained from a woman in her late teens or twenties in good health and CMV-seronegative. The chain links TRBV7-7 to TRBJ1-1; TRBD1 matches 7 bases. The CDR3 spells CASSPQGAEAFF. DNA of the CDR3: TGTGCCAGCAGCCCCCAGGGGGCTGAAGCTTTCTTT.